These 2 T cell receptor beta chains originate from one sample sequenced in a study of OX40 agonist ivuxolimab in advanced cancers. Profiling relied on immunoSEQ multiplex PCR, and the TCRdb table lists in-frame clones only, not all of them. The table includes 80,000 or so clones, roughly 88% detected once. The sequencing here drew on CD4+ or CD8+ T cells sorted from blood, taken in a trial of the OX40 agonist ivuxolimab. The receptors come from an adult with an advanced solid tumor such as melanoma, head and neck, liver or kidney cancer.

The J gene is TRBJ1-5, the V gene TRBV7-8, with D possibly TRBD1 on 5 matching bases. The CDR3 spans 16 residues. The germline V and J ends were trimmed by 2 bases and 3 bases, with 14 bases remaining between them. Germline CDR1 reads SGHVS; CDR2 reads FQNEAQ. CDR3 coding DNA: TGTGCCAGCAGCTTAATTTCCGGGACCCCCAATCAGCCCCAGCATTTT. Protein sequence: CASSLISGTPNQPQHF.

This chain links TRBV7-9 with TRBJ1-2; D perhaps matches TRBD1 (6 bases). Germline values: CDR1 SEHNR, CDR2 FQNEAQ (reference sequence). The V end was cut by 3 bases, the J end by 6 bases, with 11 bases between. The length of the CDR3 is 13 residues. CDR3 nucleotide sequence: TGTGCCAGCAGCTTCGGGACAACCGATGGCTACACCTTC. Protein product: CASSFGTTDGYTF.